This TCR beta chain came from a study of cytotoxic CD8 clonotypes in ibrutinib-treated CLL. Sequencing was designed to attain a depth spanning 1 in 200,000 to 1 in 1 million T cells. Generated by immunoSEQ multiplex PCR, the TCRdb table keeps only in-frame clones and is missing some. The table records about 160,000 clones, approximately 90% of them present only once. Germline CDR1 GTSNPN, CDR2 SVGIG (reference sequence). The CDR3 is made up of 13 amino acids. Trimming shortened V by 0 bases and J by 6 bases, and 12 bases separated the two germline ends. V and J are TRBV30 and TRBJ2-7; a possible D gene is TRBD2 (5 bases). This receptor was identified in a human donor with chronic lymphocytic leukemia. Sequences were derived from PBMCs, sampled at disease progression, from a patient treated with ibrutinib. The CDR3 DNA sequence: TGTGCCTGGAGTGTTCGTCTAGCTGGCGAGCAGTACTTC. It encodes CAWSVRLAGEQYF.